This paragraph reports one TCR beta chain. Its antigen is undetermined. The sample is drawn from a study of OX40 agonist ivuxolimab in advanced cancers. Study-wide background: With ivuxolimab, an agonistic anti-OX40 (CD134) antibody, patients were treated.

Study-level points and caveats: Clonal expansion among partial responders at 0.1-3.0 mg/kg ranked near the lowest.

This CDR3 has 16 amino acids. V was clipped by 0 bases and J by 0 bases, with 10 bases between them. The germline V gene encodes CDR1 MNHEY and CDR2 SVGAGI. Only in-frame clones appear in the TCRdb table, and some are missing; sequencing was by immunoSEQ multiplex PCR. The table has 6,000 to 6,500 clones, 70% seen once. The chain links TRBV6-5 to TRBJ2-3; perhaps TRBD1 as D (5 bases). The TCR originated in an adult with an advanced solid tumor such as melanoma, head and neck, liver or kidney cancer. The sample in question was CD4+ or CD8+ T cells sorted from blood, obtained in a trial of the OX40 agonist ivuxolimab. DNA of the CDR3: TGTGCCAGCAGTTACTCGCGACAGAGTAGCACAGATACGCAGTATTTT. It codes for CASSYSRQSSTDTQYF.